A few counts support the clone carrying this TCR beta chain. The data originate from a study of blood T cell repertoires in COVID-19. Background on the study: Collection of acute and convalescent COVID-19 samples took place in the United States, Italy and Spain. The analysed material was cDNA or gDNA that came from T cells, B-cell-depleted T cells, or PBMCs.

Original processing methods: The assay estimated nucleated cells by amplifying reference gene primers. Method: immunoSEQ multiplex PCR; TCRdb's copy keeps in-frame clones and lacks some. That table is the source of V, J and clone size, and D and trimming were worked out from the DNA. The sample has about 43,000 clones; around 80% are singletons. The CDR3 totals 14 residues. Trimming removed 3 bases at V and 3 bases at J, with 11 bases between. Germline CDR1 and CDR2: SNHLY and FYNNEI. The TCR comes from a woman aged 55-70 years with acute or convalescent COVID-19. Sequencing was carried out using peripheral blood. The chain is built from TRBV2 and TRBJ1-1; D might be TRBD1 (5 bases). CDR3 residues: CASSDQGLYTEAFF. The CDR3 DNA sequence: TGTGCCAGCAGTGACCAGGGATTGTACACTGAAGCTTTCTTT. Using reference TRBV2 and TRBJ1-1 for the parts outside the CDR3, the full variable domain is EPEVTQTPSHQVTQMGQEVILRCVPISNHLYFYWYRQILGQKVEFLVSFYNNEISEKSEIFDDQFSVERPDGSNFTLKIRSTKLEDSAMYFCASSDQGLYTEAFFGQGTRLTVV.